One TCR beta chain is described in this entry. Its antigen is currently unknown. These data are taken from a study of T cells in localized non-small cell lung cancer. The CDR3 is 18 residues long. With 0 bases clipped from V and 0 bases from J, the junction kept 1 base outside the gene matches. Per germline, CDR1 SGHDT and CDR2 YYEEEE. Study-wide findings and caveats: The study linked higher blood T cell density to longer overall survival. One tumor region alone was sequenced, and heterogeneity therefore remains possible.

Sequencing was performed with immunoSEQ multiplex PCR; in TCRdb, only in-frame clones are kept and a portion is missing. Of roughly 50,000 clones listed, around 81% are singletons. This chain uses TRBV5-6 with TRBJ2-6; 12 positions agree with TRBD2. This receptor was identified in a female donor older than 55 with stage II squamous cell lung carcinoma. The material was peripheral blood, obtained before any cancer treatment. CDR3 protein: CASSLGLAGDSGANVLTF. As DNA, the CDR3 is TGTGCCAGCAGCTTGGGACTAGCGGGGGACTCTGGGGCCAACGTCCTGACTTTC.